This TCR beta chain was sequenced for a study of T-cell reconstitution after alpha-beta-depleted transplantation in children. Using unique molecular identifiers, the investigators prepared the TCRbeta library. TCRdb called the PCR reads again in MiXCR, with one record for every CDR3 protein. The data contain roughly 400,000 distinct CDR3 sequences, about a fifth of them seen just once; the ten biggest clones take up 3.8%. Trimming took off 1 base at V and 7 bases at J, with 14 bases between the two ends. The CDR3 is made up of 16 amino acids. Germline CDR1 and CDR2: MGHRA and YSYEKL. This chain uses TRBV4-1 with TRBJ1-6; D unclear. The specimen comprised PBMCs from the stem cell graft donor, sampled from the stem cell graft. This TCR derives from a human donor who donated a stem cell graft to a child with acute myeloid leukemia. The CDR3 reads CASSQGGSRGNSPLHF. The CDR3 bases are TGCGCCAGCAGCCAAGGTGGTTCCCGGGGAAATTCACCCCTCCACTTT.